This section outlines one T cell receptor (beta chain) sequence together with its context. This same CDR3 is encoded by further DNA sequences in the sample. In the original analysis: Reference gene primer amplification gave estimated nucleated cell counts. Sequencing used immunoSEQ multiplex PCR; TCRdb keeps in-frame clones, though not all of them. V and J calls and clone size are those listed in that table; D and trimming were worked out from the DNA. The sample consists of 150,000 to 200,000 clones, 88% of them appearing once. This specimen belongs to a study of blood T cell repertoires in COVID-19. Study-wide background: COVID-19 samples collected from the United States, Italy and Spain covered acute and convalescent phases. Sources were T cells, B-cell-depleted T cells, or PBMCs; the material itself was cDNA or gDNA.

The germline gives CDR1 SGHKS, CDR2 YYEKEE (reference sequence). V lost 4 bases, J lost 0 bases, and 6 bases stayed unmatched. CDR3 length equals 15 residues. The genes are TRBV5-5 and TRBJ2-7; 8 bases line up with TRBD2. The TCR originated in a human donor in a cohort sampled during active COVID-19. The specimen sequenced was peripheral blood. The CDR3 nucleotides read TGTGCCAGCAGCCTCGGCGGGACTAGCTCCTACGAGCAGTACTTC. It specifies CASSLGGTSSYEQYF.